This TCR beta chain appears in the sequencing data of a study of cytomegalovirus exposure and HLA in healthy donors. Study observations and caveats: Cytomegalovirus-associated TCR beta chains were listed, numbering roughly 150.

A remark on this clone: The target antigen is unknown.

The repertoire was sequenced with immunoSEQ multiplex PCR; TCRdb's copy has only in-frame clones and lacks some. The profile shows 130,000 to 150,000 clones, approximately 92% of them singletons. The V gene's germline CDR1 is MNHEY and CDR2 SMNVEV (reference sequence). The CDR3 runs 18 residues. The germline V and J ends were trimmed by 7 bases and 0 bases, with 24 bases remaining between them. What was sequenced was PBMCs. The TCR sequence derives from a woman under 30 in good health and CMV-seropositive. The chain links TRBV27 to TRBJ1-1; D possibly corresponds to TRBD1 (6 bases). The CDR3 sequence is CASTPYADRGALNTEAFF. The CDR3 DNA reads TGTGCCAGCACACCATACGCCGATCGGGGGGCGTTGAACACTGAAGCTTTCTTT.